This is a list of T cell receptor beta chains from one sample in a study of blood T cell repertoires in COVID-19. Libraries were prepared by immunoSEQ multiplex PCR; TCRdb keeps only in-frame clonotypes and omits some of them. This table has approximately 160,000 clones, 80% to 90% appearing once. The sample consisted of peripheral blood. The receptors shown here come from a man aged 35-49 years who had recovered from COVID-19. Each CDR3 is given with its conserved first and last residue. A D gene is named only where the DNA matches it firmly. Clone sizes are given selectively: once, few, many, or a class where the clone is expanded.

d_gene: TRBD2; j_gene: TRBJ2-5; len: 16; v_gene: TRBV7-3; abundance: NA; CDR3nt: TGTGCCAGCAGCTTAATGGGACTAGCGGCGGGGGAGACCCAGTACTTC; CDR3aa: CASSLMGLAAGETQYF
d_gene: TRBD1; j_gene: TRBJ1-5; len: 15; v_gene: TRBV18; abundance: NA; CDR3nt: TGTGCCAGCTCACCGGGACAGGGGATCGGTCAGCCCCAGCATTTT; CDR3aa: CASSPGQGIGQPQHF
d_gene: NA; j_gene: TRBJ2-3; len: 13; v_gene: TRBV18; abundance: NA; CDR3nt: TGTGCCAGCGCGGGGACAGGCACAGATACGCAGTATTTT; CDR3aa: CASAGTGTDTQYF
d_gene: TRBD1; j_gene: TRBJ2-7; len: 15; v_gene: TRBV4-3; abundance: NA; CDR3nt: TGCGCCAGCAGCCAGGGGACAGGTATCAACTACGAGCAGTACTTC; CDR3aa: CASSQGTGINYEQYF
d_gene: NA; j_gene: TRBJ2-2; len: 16; v_gene: TRBV27; abundance: NA; CDR3nt: TGTGCCAGCCGCCCAAGACGGACTGGGGACACCGGGGAGCTGTTTTTT; CDR3aa: CASRPRRTGDTGELFF
d_gene: NA; j_gene: TRBJ2-3; len: 15; v_gene: TRBV28; abundance: NA; CDR3nt: TGTGCCAGCACCCCCCGTACCGAGGCGAGAGATACGCAGTATTTT; CDR3aa: CASTPRTEARDTQYF
d_gene: NA; j_gene: TRBJ2-3; len: 14; v_gene: TRBV6-2/TRBV6-3; abundance: NA; CDR3nt: TGTGCCAGCAGCCCAAACTTCAAAACAGATACGCAGTATTTT; CDR3aa: CASSPNFKTDTQYF
d_gene: NA; j_gene: TRBJ2-5; len: 14; v_gene: TRBV7-2; abundance: NA; CDR3nt: TGTGCCAGCAGCTTAGACTGGGCAGTGGGGACCCAGTACTTC; CDR3aa: CASSLDWAVGTQYF
d_gene: TRBD1; j_gene: TRBJ1-3; len: 17; v_gene: TRBV4-2; abundance: NA; CDR3nt: TGTGCCAGCAGCCAAGATTCCCAGGGGGCTAATGGAAACACCATATATTTT; CDR3aa: CASSQDSQGANGNTIYF
d_gene: TRBD1; j_gene: TRBJ1-1; len: 14; v_gene: TRBV7-9; abundance: NA; CDR3nt: TGTGCCAGCAGCTTAACAGGGGGACCCACTGAAGCTTTCTTT; CDR3aa: CASSLTGGPTEAFF
d_gene: NA; j_gene: TRBJ2-5; len: 11; v_gene: TRBV6-2/TRBV6-3; abundance: NA; CDR3nt: TGTGCCAGCAGTGACATCGGGACCCAGTACTTC; CDR3aa: CASSDIGTQYF
d_gene: NA; j_gene: TRBJ1-1; len: 12; v_gene: TRBV23-1; abundance: NA; CDR3nt: TGCGCCAGCAGTCAACACACAGGACAAACTTTCTTT; CDR3aa: CASSQHTGQTFF
d_gene: NA; j_gene: TRBJ1-6; len: 15; v_gene: TRBV6-2/TRBV6-3; abundance: few; CDR3nt: TGTGCCAGCAGTTCCTCCTCAGGCGGGAATTCACCCCTCCACTTT; CDR3aa: CASSSSSGGNSPLHF
d_gene: NA; j_gene: TRBJ1-2; len: 11; v_gene: TRBV20-1; abundance: NA; CDR3nt: TGCAGTGCTAGAGGAGGCTATGGCTACACCTTC; CDR3aa: CSARGGYGYTF
d_gene: TRBD2; j_gene: TRBJ2-1; len: 17; v_gene: TRBV11-3; abundance: NA; CDR3nt: TGTGCCAGCAGCTTAGGTGGGGGGACTAGCGGGTACAATGAGCAGTTCTTC; CDR3aa: CASSLGGGTSGYNEQFF
d_gene: NA; j_gene: TRBJ2-7; len: 13; v_gene: TRBV7-2; abundance: NA; CDR3nt: TGTGCCAGCAGCAAGACAGCCACCTACGAGCAGTACTTC; CDR3aa: CASSKTATYEQYF
d_gene: NA; j_gene: TRBJ2-5; len: 13; v_gene: TRBV6-6; abundance: NA; CDR3nt: TGTGCCAGCAGCCCGACCCGGGAAGAGACCCAGTACTTC; CDR3aa: CASSPTREETQYF
d_gene: NA; j_gene: TRBJ2-1; len: 14; v_gene: TRBV30; abundance: NA; CDR3nt: TGTGCCGGAGAGGGCAGTGTATCATACAATGAGCAGTTCTTC; CDR3aa: CAGEGSVSYNEQFF
d_gene: NA; j_gene: TRBJ1-2; len: 13; v_gene: TRBV4-3; abundance: NA; CDR3nt: TGCGCCAGCAGCCAAGAGGGCGACTATGGCTACACCTTC; CDR3aa: CASSQEGDYGYTF
d_gene: TRBD1; j_gene: TRBJ1-4; len: 15; v_gene: TRBV30; abundance: NA; CDR3nt: TGTGCCTGGATCCCACAGGGGGCGCAGAATGAAAAACTGTTTTTT; CDR3aa: CAWIPQGAQNEKLFF
d_gene: NA; j_gene: TRBJ1-4; len: 14; v_gene: TRBV3-1/TRBV3-2; abundance: NA; CDR3nt: TGTGCCAGCACCTTCTTCGCAACTAATGAAAAACTGTTTTTT; CDR3aa: CASTFFATNEKLFF
d_gene: NA; j_gene: TRBJ2-3; len: 15; v_gene: TRBV7-2; abundance: NA; CDR3nt: TGTGCCAGCAGCTTTCCCAAAATTAGCACAGATACGCAGTATTTT; CDR3aa: CASSFPKISTDTQYF
d_gene: TRBD1; j_gene: TRBJ2-7; len: 16; v_gene: TRBV4-2; abundance: NA; CDR3nt: TGTGCCAGCAGCCAAGATCGGACAGGGGGTTACTACGAGCAGTACTTC; CDR3aa: CASSQDRTGGYYEQYF
d_gene: NA; j_gene: TRBJ2-5; len: 11; v_gene: TRBV7-9; abundance: NA; CDR3nt: TGTGCCAGCAGGGACAAAGAGACCCAGTACTTC; CDR3aa: CASRDKETQYF